The rows below give T cell receptor beta chains drawn from one sample of a study of tumor-infiltrating lymphocytes in primary liver carcinoma. Via MiXCR, TCRdb re-called the multiplex PCR reads, giving one row per CDR3 protein. The sample shows 100,000 to 150,000 distinct CDR3 sequences, around 64% of them seen only once. Sequenced sample: liver tumor tissue from sampling region 3. The receptor set was obtained from a woman aged 55 to 70 with primary liver carcinoma and hepatitis B virus infection. The CDR3 runs from the conserved cysteine through the conserved F or W. A D gene is named only where the DNA matches it firmly. Clone size is stated in some rows and not others, as once, few, many or a class when expanded.

TRBJ2-7 | NA | TRBD2 | TRBV28 | CASSRMGRAQYF | TGTGCCAGCAGTCGAATGGGGAGGGCGCAGTACTTC
TRBJ2-2 | many | TRBD2 | TRBV6-5 | CASRPWGSGRAGTTGELFF | TGTGCCAGCAGACCCTGGGGTAGCGGGAGGGCGGGGACCACCGGGGAGCTGTTTTTT
TRBJ2-5 | many | NA | TRBV6-2/TRBV6-3 | CASSYGGMQETQYF | TGTGCCAGCAGTTACGGGGGAATGCAAGAGACCCAGTACTTC
TRBJ1-6 | NA | TRBD1 | TRBV10-2 | CASSHTQGRNSLLHF | TGCGCCAGTAGTCACACACAGGGGAGAAATTCACTCCTCCACTTT
TRBJ2-7 | NA | NA | TRBV6-2/TRBV6-3 | CANRSSGARSYEQYF | TGTGCCAACAGATCGTCAGGGGCCCGCTCCTACGAACAGTACTTC
TRBJ2-3 | NA | TRBD2 | TRBV11-2 | CATSLAGLAGGPTDTQYF | TGTGCCACCAGCTTAGCGGGACTAGCGGGAGGGCCGACAGATACACAGTATTTT
TRBJ2-7 | once | TRBD2 | TRBV29-1 | CSVGPRTSTYEQCF | TGCAGTGTTGGCCCTAGGACTAGCACCTACGAGCAGTGCTTC
TRBJ2-1 | once | TRBD1 | TRBV28 | CASSNPGTVVDEQFF | TGTGCCAGCAGTAACCCCGGGACAGTCGTCGATGAGCAGTTCTTC
TRBJ2-5 | many | NA | TRBV10-2 | CASSDGRYQETQYF | TGCGCCAGCAGTGACGGCAGGTACCAAGAGACCCAGTACTTC
TRBJ2-7 | NA | NA | TRBV12-3/TRBV12-4 | CASSYPSQGIYEQHF | TGTGCCAGCAGTTATCCCAGCCAGGGGATCTACGAGCAGCACTTC
TRBJ2-1 | once | TRBD2 | TRBV11-2 | CASNYGGLAGGGEKFF | TGTGCCAGCAACTACGGTGGACTAGCGGGGGGGGGTGAGAAGTTCTTC
TRBJ1-4 | many | TRBD1 | TRBV6-4 | CASSRDRGPNEKLFF | TGTGCCAGCAGCCGTGACAGGGGACCTAATGAAAAACTGTTTTTT
TRBJ1-3 | many | NA | TRBV12-3/TRBV12-4 | CASSFRGSGNTIYF | TGTGCCAGCAGTTTTCGGGGCTCTGGAAACACCATATATTTT
TRBJ1-6 | many | NA | TRBV6-5 | CASSYLASSYNSPLHF | TGTGCCAGCAGTTACCTGGCGAGCTCCTATAATTCACCCCTCCACTTT
TRBJ2-1 | many | TRBD1 | TRBV12-3/TRBV12-4 | CASSGQGVNEQFF | TGTGCCAGCAGCGGACAGGGGGTCAATGAGCAGTTCTTC
TRBJ2-1 | NA | NA | TRBV11-1 | CSSSHGLHNEQLF | TGTTCCAGCAGTCACGGCTTACACAATGAGCAGCTCTTC
TRBJ2-7 | many | TRBD2 | TRBV6-5 | CASGRLIAGGSYEQYF | TGTGCCAGCGGAAGACTCATAGCGGGAGGCTCCTACGAGCAGTACTTC
TRBJ2-4 | many | NA | TRBV5-1 | CASSPTSTAGIQYF | TGCGCCAGCAGCCCAACATCGACCGCGGGCATTCAGTACTTC
TRBJ2-7 | NA | TRBD1 | TRBV11-2 | CASSFGTGGEQYF | TGTGCCAGCAGCTTCGGGACAGGGGGCGAGCAGTACTTC
TRBJ1-6 | NA | NA | TRBV5-4 | CVLGASPPDNSPLHF | TGTGTCCTTGGGGCATCCCCCCCGGATAATTCACCCCTCCACTTT
TRBJ2-6 | NA | NA | TRBV18 | CASSHQSGAGANVLTF | TGTGCCAGCTCACATCAGTCGGGGGCTGGGGCCAACGTCCTGACTTTC
TRBJ1-1 | NA | NA | TRBV7-9 | CASRPQANTGAFF | TGTGCCAGCAGACCCCAGGCGAACACTGGAGCTTTCTTT
TRBJ1-1 | many | NA | TRBV19 | CASSTIGGAEAFF | TGTGCCAGTAGTACCATCGGTGGGGCTGAAGCTTTCTTT
TRBJ2-1 | NA | TRBD2 | TRBV11-2 | CASSPRSSGGGGEQFF | TGTGCCAGCAGCCCCCGGAGTAGCGGGGGCGGAGGGGAGCAGTTCTTC
TRBJ2-7 | few | NA | TRBV20-1 | CSARVPGSGYEQYF | TGCAGTGCTAGAGTACCCGGGAGCGGGTACGAGCAGTACTTC
TRBJ2-7 | NA | NA | TRBV29-1 | CNVQDIGGEQYF | TGCAACGTCCAGGACATAGGAGGCGAGCAGTACTTC
TRBJ1-4 | NA | NA | TRBV28 | CASSLLQGSREKLFF | TGTGCCAGCAGTTTACTTCAGGGCTCCCGTGAAAAACTGTTTTTT
TRBJ2-5 | many | NA | TRBV5-5 | CASRPGAMVTGYAETQYF | TGTGCCAGCAGGCCGGGGGCTATGGTGACAGGGTATGCAGAGACCCAGTACTTC
TRBJ2-7 | once | NA | TRBV18 | CASSTGYEQYF | TGTGCCAGCTCCACCGGCTACGAGCAGTACTTC
TRBJ2-7 | NA | NA | TRBV13 | CAISLARGSYEQYF | TGTGCCATTAGCTTAGCCAGGGGATCCTACGAGCAGTACTTC
TRBJ2-3 | once | NA | TRBV4-1 | CASSQEFSVDTQCF | TGCGCCAGCAGCCAAGAATTTTCGGTAGATACGCAGTGTTTT
TRBJ2-7 | NA | TRBD1 | TRBV11-3 | CVSSPGTGDNYKQYF | TGTGTCAGCAGCCCCGGAACAGGGGACAACTACAAGCAGTACTTC
TRBJ1-1 | NA | NA | TRBV11-3 | CARNRSLATEAFF | TGTGCCAGAAACCGTTCACTGGCCACTGAAGCTTTCTTT
TRBJ1-5 | many | TRBD1 | TRBV12-3/TRBV12-4 | CASSLFHGTGGLQPQHF | TGTGCCAGCAGTTTATTCCATGGGACAGGGGGCCTTCAGCCCCAGCATTTT
TRBJ2-1 | NA | TRBD2 | TRBV29-1 | CSVVRGTGTSGYNEQFF | TGCAGCGTTGTGAGGGGGACCGGGACTAGCGGCTACAATGAGCAGTTCTTC
TRBJ2-1 | NA | NA | TRBV6-2/TRBV6-3 | CASSYRFSSYNEQFF | TGTGCCAGCAGCTACAGGTTTAGCTCCTACAATGAACAGTTCTTC
TRBJ2-1 | NA | TRBD2 | TRBV7-9 | CASSSVAGTPPYNEQFF | TGTGCCAGCAGCTCCGTAGCGGGGACTCCCCCCTACAATGAACAGTTCTTC
TRBJ1-2 | NA | NA | TRBV5-1 | CASSLPLHGYTF | TGCGCCAGCAGCTTGCCCCTGCATGGCTACACCTTC
TRBJ2-2 | NA | NA | TRBV28 | CASSLRVNTGELFF | TGTGCCAGCAGTTTAAGGGTGAACACCGGGGAGTTGTTTTTT
TRBJ2-1 | NA | NA | TRBV12-3/TRBV12-4 | CASSLRTWTGSNNEQFF | TGTGCCAGCAGTTTAAGAACCTGGACGGGCTCAAACAATGAGCAGTTCTTC
TRBJ2-3 | NA | NA | TRBV11-2 | CASRWIGNTDTQYF | TGTGCCAGCCGGTGGATAGGGAACACAGATACGCAGTATTTT
TRBJ1-4 | many | NA | TRBV5-4 | CASSLSGNNEKLFF | TGTGCCAGCAGCTTGTCAGGGAACAATGAAAAACTGTTTTTT
TRBJ2-1 | many | NA | TRBV6-4 | CASSVDQGRNEQFF | TGTGCCAGCAGTGTAGACCAGGGCCGCAATGAGCAGTTCTTC
TRBJ2-7 | many | TRBD1 | TRBV4-1 | CASSQSVGQGAREQYF | TGCGCCAGCAGCCAATCTGTTGGACAGGGGGCGCGGGAGCAGTACTTC
TRBJ1-2 | NA | TRBD1 | TRBV5-4 | CASSQSTGGRYGYTF | TGTGCCAGCAGCCAATCCACAGGGGGGCGCTATGGCTACACCTTC
TRBJ1-1 | NA | NA | TRBV4-1 | CARSQDPRRALNTEAFF | TGTGCCAGGAGCCAAGACCCACGGAGAGCCTTGAACACCGAAGCTTTCTTT
TRBJ2-3 | once | NA | TRBV6-2/TRBV6-3 | CVSSYVDVVTQYF | TGTGTTAGCAGTTACGTTGACGTGGTTACGCAGTATTTT
TRBJ1-1 | once | TRBD1 | TRBV4-1 | CASSRTGGEGGKAFF | TGCGCCAGTAGCCGGACAGGGGGCGAGGGAGGAAAAGCTTTCTTT
TRBJ2-3 | NA | NA | TRBV29-1 | CSVGQSPDGSLADTQYF | TGCAGCGTTGGGCAATCCCCGGACGGGAGCCTTGCAGATACGCAGTATTTT